The 27 T cell receptor beta chains given below trace back to one sample, sequenced in a study of shared clonotypes between healthy human individuals. This table comes from immunoSEQ multiplex PCR, and its TCRdb copy is limited to in-frame clones, with some not included. The sample records about 490,000 clones, 70% to 85% being singletons. The sample consisted of PBMCs. Receptors were obtained from a middle-aged woman in good health. Some clones in this sample may be carry-over from other donors' samples.

The V gene is TRBV21-1, the J gene TRBJ2-5; no DNA check was done on the table's D call, TRBD2. TRBV21-1 is shown as a pseudogene. This CDR3 has 18 residues. CDR3 protein: CASSKEYKREGGEETQYF. The CDR3 DNA follows: TGTGCCAGCAGCAAAGAATATAAGCGGGAGGGCGGGGAAGAGACCCAGTACTTC.

The chain combines TRBV5-4 with TRBJ2-7, with TRBD2 as a possible D gene (6 bases). Trimming shortened V by 4 bases and J by 4 bases, and 15 bases separated the two germline ends. Germline CDR1 SGHNT, CDR2 YYREEE (reference sequence). The CDR3 sequence is 14 residues long. CDR3 nucleotide sequence: TGTGCCAGCAGCGCCCCGGGAGATAATTACGAGCAGTACTTC. Its protein is CASSAPGDNYEQYF.

The chain is built from TRBV6-1 and TRBJ1-5; 7 nucleotides align to TRBD1. This CDR3 comprises 17 residues. The V gene's germline CDR1 is MNHNS and CDR2 SASEGT. V shed 4 bases, J shed 4 bases, and the junction held 13 bases outside the gene matches. Here the CDR3 DNA reads TGTGCCAGCAGTGTCCACACCGGGACAGAAGTAAATCAGCCCCAGCATTTT. Protein sequence: CASSVHTGTEVNQPQHF.

This clone was counted once. This chain links TRBV19 with TRBJ2-2; D is possibly TRBD1 (6 bases). Germline CDR1 reads LNHDA; CDR2 reads SQIVND (reference sequence). Trimming cost V 6 bases and J 1 base, with 6 bases left between them. There are 13 residues in the CDR3. CDR3 in amino acids: CASRGGNTGELFF. In DNA form, the CDR3 reads TGTGCCAGTAGAGGGGGGAACACCGGGGAGCTGTTTTTT.

The chain joins TRBV18 to TRBJ2-3; 9 bases are a match to TRBD1. The trim removed 1 base at V and 3 bases at J, leaving 11 bases unmatched. This CDR3 is 18 amino acids long. The germline gives CDR1 KGHSH, CDR2 LQKENI. CDR3 nucleotide sequence: TGTGCCAGCTCACCACTTAATACCGGGACAGGGACGACAGATACGCAGTATTTT. It yields the protein CASSPLNTGTGTTDTQYF.

The J gene is TRBJ1-5, the V gene TRBV18, with D unclear. The V end was cut by 6 bases, the J end by 4 bases, with 13 bases between. Germline V gene data show CDR1 as KGHSH and CDR2 as LQKENI. CDR3 length: 14 residues. The CDR3 reads CASSDVAANQPQHF. CDR3 sequence (DNA): TGTGCCAGCTCTGATGTAGCTGCAAATCAGCCCCAGCATTTT.

The chain recombines TRBV14 with TRBJ2-7, with TRBD2 as a possible D gene (6 bases). The CDR3 has 16 amino acids. With 4 bases removed from V and 5 bases from J, the gap between germline ends came to 21 bases. CDR1 is SGHDN, CDR2 FVKESK, per germline. In nucleotides, the CDR3 is TGTGCCAGCAGCCCACGGCTTTTGCGGGAAAAACACGAGCAGTACTTC. It translates to CASSPRLLREKHEQYF.

This clone showed up just a few times. This chain connects TRBV5-6 to TRBJ2-7; D is ambiguous. The CDR3 covers 15 residues. Germline values: CDR1 SGHDT, CDR2 YYEEEE. V lost 0 bases, J lost 6 bases, and 16 bases lay in between. For the CDR3, the DNA is TGTGCCAGCAGCTTGGTTCCCGGAGTCGGCTCCGAGCAGTACTTC. Its translation: CASSLVPGVGSEQYF. Full variable domain (outside the CDR3, taken from reference TRBV5-6 and TRBJ2-7): DAGVTQSPTHLIKTRGQQVTLRCSPKSGHDTVSWYQQALGQGPQFIFQYYEEEERQRGNFPDRFSGHQFPNYSSELNVNALLLGDSALYLCASSLVPGVGSEQYFGPGTRLTVT.

This clone was counted a few times. J is TRBJ1-5 and V is TRBV28, with a weak D call TRBD1 (6 bases). Trimming left V 4 bases short and J 1 base short, with 17 bases between. The CDR3 is 17 residues long. Germline values: CDR1 MDHEN, CDR2 SYDVKM. Written as DNA, the CDR3 is TGTGCCAGCAGTTGGGGTCGGGGGGCGCGGAGCAATCAGCCCCAGCATTTT. Its protein product is CASSWGRGARSNQPQHF.

This chain links TRBV10-3 with TRBJ1-3; D possibly corresponds to TRBD1 (5 bases). V lost 2 bases to trimming and J lost 0 bases, with 11 bases between them. Germline CDR1 ENHRY, CDR2 SYGVKD. The CDR3 is 16 residues long. The CDR3: CAISETGGGSGNTIYF. Here the CDR3 DNA reads TGTGCCATCAGTGAGACAGGTGGAGGCTCTGGAAACACCATATATTTT.

J is TRBJ2-7 and V is TRBV6-5; 8 bases line up with TRBD2. In germline, CDR1 is MNHEY, CDR2 SVGAGI. V lost 6 bases, J lost 3 bases, and 4 bases stayed unmatched. This CDR3 has 13 amino acids. The CDR3 DNA is TGTGCCAGCAGAAGGGGACTAGTCTACGAGCAGTACTTC. This codes for CASRRGLVYEQYF.

The chain couples TRBV18 to TRBJ1-3; unclear D gene. Trimming removed 0 bases from V and 0 bases from J, with 6 bases in between. This CDR3 region has 15 residues. CDR1 is KGHSH and CDR2 is LQKENI in the germline V gene. The CDR3 coding sequence is TGTGCCAGCTCACCACCATCCCCCTCTGGAAACACCATATATTTT. Protein: CASSPPSPSGNTIYF.

The V call is TRBV6-5, the J call TRBJ2-1; D remains ambiguous. This CDR3 is built from 12 residues. The germline V gene encodes CDR1 MNHEY and CDR2 SVGAGI. The V end lost 4 bases, the J end lost 8 bases, and 9 bases lay between the germline ends. CDR3: CASSSDSHEQFF. The CDR3, as DNA: TGTGCCAGCAGTTCCGACTCCCATGAGCAGTTCTTC.

This chain connects TRBV27 to TRBJ2-6, with D possibly being TRBD2 (6 bases). CDR3 length: 16 amino acids. V gave up 8 bases and J gave up 4 bases, with 18 bases separating them. CDR1 and CDR2 (germline): MNHEY, SMNVEV (reference sequence). CDR3 sequence reads: CASRINGGNGANVLTF. The CDR3 DNA reads TGTGCCAGCCGTATTAATGGGGGGAACGGGGCCAACGTCCTGACTTTC. The whole variable domain, remainder taken from reference TRBV27 and TRBJ2-6, is EAQVTQNPRYLITVTGKKLTVTCSQNMNHEYMSWYRQDPGLGLRQIYYSMNVEVTDKGDVPEGYKVSRKEKRNFPLILESPSPNQTSLYFCASRINGGNGANVLTFGAGSRLTVL.

This clone was found a few times. The chain uses TRBV19 and TRBJ2-7, with 7 nucleotides matching TRBD1. J was trimmed by 0 bases and V by 6 bases; bases with no gene match: 5. From germline, CDR1 is LNHDA and CDR2 SQIVND (reference sequence). The CDR3 runs to 14 residues. CDR3 residues: CASSLDRASYEQYF. CDR3 sequence (DNA): TGTGCCAGTAGCCTAGACAGGGCCTCCTACGAGCAGTACTTC.

A single count supports this clone. This chain uses TRBV6-5 with TRBJ2-5; the D is unclear. The CDR3 has 12 residues. The germline gives CDR1 MNHEY, CDR2 SVGAGI. Between the trimmed V and J ends, which lost 7 bases and 1 base, there was a span of 7 bases. In DNA form, the CDR3 reads TGTGCCAGCAAGCCCCCCCAAGAGACCCAGTACTTC. Protein sequence: CASKPPQETQYF.

The chain uses TRBV10-1 and TRBJ2-1, with TRBD2 identical over 9 bases. Trimming cost V 3 bases and J 2 bases; bases outside gene matches: 5. The CDR3 contains 16 residues. Germline assignment: CDR1 WNHNN and CDR2 SYGVQD (reference sequence). The CDR3 spells CASSDPLAGPYNEQFF. Here the CDR3 DNA reads TGCGCCAGCAGTGATCCGCTAGCGGGGCCCTACAATGAGCAGTTCTTC.

The chain couples TRBV29-1 to TRBJ1-2; possibly TRBD1 for D (5 bases). The V end lost 6 bases, the J end lost 4 bases, and 12 bases lay between the germline ends. The CDR3 is 12 amino acids. CDR1 and CDR2 from the germline V gene are SQVTM and ANQGSEA. This CDR3 is CSVGGQGYGYTF. DNA of the CDR3: TGCAGCGTGGGCGGTCAGGGCTATGGCTACACCTTC. Supplemented by reference TRBV29-1 and TRBJ1-2, the full variable domain reads SAVISQKPSRDICQRGTSLTIQCQVDSQVTMMFWYRQQPGQSLTLIATANQGSEATYESGFVIDKFPISRPNLTFSTLTVSNMSPEDSSIYLCSVGGQGYGYTFGSGTRLTVV.

This chain connects TRBV5-1 to TRBJ2-3; D might be TRBD1 (6 bases). This CDR3 has 14 residues. Germline V gene lookup returns CDR1 SGHRS and CDR2 YFSETQ. The V end was cut by 7 bases, the J end by 1 base, with 13 bases between. The CDR3 nucleotides are TGCGCCAGCTGGCAGACAGGTCGCACAGATACGCAGTATTTT. It translates to CASWQTGRTDTQYF.

The J gene is TRBJ2-4, the V gene TRBV9, with D uncertain. V lost 2 bases and J lost 6, with 21 bases in between. CDR1 and CDR2 from the germline V gene are SGDLS and YYNGEE. This CDR3 region has 17 residues. CDR3 bases: TGTGCCAGCAGCGTCGGCCCGGTTCTAATCAAAACAAACATTCAGTACTTC. Protein product: CASSVGPVLIKTNIQYF.

The V and J genes are TRBV9 and TRBJ1-2; D uncertain. The V end was cut by 1 base, the J end by 3 bases, with 7 bases between. Per the germline V gene, CDR1 is SGDLS and CDR2 is YYNGEE. This CDR3 is 13 amino acids long. CDR3 protein: CASSVIPDYGYTF. CDR3 in DNA: TGTGCCAGCAGCGTAATACCAGACTATGGCTACACCTTC.

The table lists this clone with a count of one. The V and J genes are TRBV30 and TRBJ2-2; possibly TRBD1 for D (5 bases). The ends were cut back, 0 bases at V and 5 bases at J, with 10 bases in the middle. The CDR3 sequence is 14 residues long. Germline CDR1 is GTSNPN and CDR2 is SVGIG (reference sequence). CDR3 sequence (DNA): TGTGCCTGGAGTGTAGGGGCCCAAACCGGGGAGCTGTTTTTT. This sequence encodes CAWSVGAQTGELFF.

V gene TRBV5-1 combines with J gene TRBJ2-1; 9 bases are a match to TRBD2. Per germline, CDR1 SGHRS and CDR2 YFSETQ. The CDR3 has 16 amino acids. The V and J ends lost 0 bases and 4 bases, in that order; junction bases with no gene match: 5. CDR3 region: CASSLGAGGRYNEQFF. The CDR3 nucleotides are TGCGCCAGCAGCTTGGGGGCGGGAGGGAGGTACAATGAGCAGTTCTTC.

This rearrangement joins TRBV19 to TRBJ2-7; a possible D gene is TRBD2 (5 bases). Germline V gene data show CDR1 as LNHDA and CDR2 as SQIVND (reference sequence). The CDR3 sequence is 16 residues long. Between the trimmed V and J ends, which lost 3 bases and 2 bases, there was a span of 17 bases. The CDR3 here is CASSMGLAVRTYEQYF. CDR3 sequence (DNA): TGTGCCAGTAGTATGGGTCTAGCAGTAAGAACCTACGAGCAGTACTTC.

The chain joins TRBV28 to TRBJ1-3; tentatively, D is TRBD1 (5 bases). Trimming stripped 3 bases from V and 5 bases from J, with 14 bases between. The CDR3 is 15 residues long. Looked up from germline, CDR1 is MDHEN and CDR2 is SYDVKM. The CDR3 loop reads CASSFGTLWRNTIYF. The CDR3 nucleotides read TGTGCCAGCAGTTTTGGGACTTTATGGAGAAACACCATATATTTT. Using reference TRBV28 and TRBJ1-3 for the parts outside the CDR3, the full variable domain is DVKVTQSSRYLVKRTGEKVFLECVQDMDHENMFWYRQDPGLGLRLIYFSYDVKMKEKGDIPEGYSVSREKKERFSLILESASTNQTSMYLCASSFGTLWRNTIYFGEGSWLTVV.

The V gene is TRBV7-2, the J gene TRBJ2-5, with D perhaps matching TRBD1 (6 bases). Germline CDR1 and CDR2: SGHTA and FQGNSA. CDR3 length: 16 amino acids. Trimming shortened V by 5 bases and J by 0 bases, and 16 bases separated the two germline ends. The CDR3 is CASSAGPQGYQETQYF. In DNA, the CDR3 is TGTGCCAGCAGCGCAGGCCCCCAGGGGTACCAAGAGACCCAGTACTTC.

The gene calls are TRBV27 and TRBJ1-5; the D is unclear. V lost 4 bases and J 3 bases, leaving 4 bases between the germline ends. The CDR3 length is 12 residues. Germline values: CDR1 MNHEY, CDR2 SMNVEV (reference sequence). The CDR3 sequence is CASSSYNQPQHF. The CDR3 DNA reads TGTGCCAGCAGTTCCTACAATCAGCCCCAGCATTTT.